The source of this T cell receptor beta chain is a study of OX40 agonist ivuxolimab in advanced cancers. Study background: Clinicians treated patients with ivuxolimab, an agonistic anti-OX40 (CD134) antibody. Among those enrolled, mean age was roughly 62 years (range roughly 20 to 80) and 82.7% were male.

The protocol was immunoSEQ multiplex PCR, while the TCRdb copy is restricted to in-frame clones and leaves out a portion. There are tens of thousands of clones in the sample; roughly 84% occur only once, and 0.6% to 0.85% lies in the top ten. The CDR3 is made up of 14 amino acids. From germline, CDR1 is KGHSH and CDR2 LQKENI. V gave up 3 bases and J gave up 6 bases; unmatched junction bases: 4. A note on this clone: The antigen is unknown.

Study-wide findings and caveats: Clonal expansion by week 6 occurred in CD4+ and CD8+ blood T cells (at 0.1 to 3.0 mg/kg). CD8+ T cells showed, on average, more clonal expansion than CD4+ cells.

The chain recombines TRBV18 with TRBJ1-2; 10 positions match TRBD1. Here the sequenced sample was CD4+ or CD8+ T cells sorted from blood, taken in a trial of the OX40 agonist ivuxolimab. This sequence was found in an adult with an advanced solid tumor such as melanoma, head and neck, liver or kidney cancer. The CDR3 reads CASSPLGTGDGYTF. CDR3 in DNA: TGTGCCAGCTCACCTTTAGGGACAGGGGATGGCTACACCTTC.